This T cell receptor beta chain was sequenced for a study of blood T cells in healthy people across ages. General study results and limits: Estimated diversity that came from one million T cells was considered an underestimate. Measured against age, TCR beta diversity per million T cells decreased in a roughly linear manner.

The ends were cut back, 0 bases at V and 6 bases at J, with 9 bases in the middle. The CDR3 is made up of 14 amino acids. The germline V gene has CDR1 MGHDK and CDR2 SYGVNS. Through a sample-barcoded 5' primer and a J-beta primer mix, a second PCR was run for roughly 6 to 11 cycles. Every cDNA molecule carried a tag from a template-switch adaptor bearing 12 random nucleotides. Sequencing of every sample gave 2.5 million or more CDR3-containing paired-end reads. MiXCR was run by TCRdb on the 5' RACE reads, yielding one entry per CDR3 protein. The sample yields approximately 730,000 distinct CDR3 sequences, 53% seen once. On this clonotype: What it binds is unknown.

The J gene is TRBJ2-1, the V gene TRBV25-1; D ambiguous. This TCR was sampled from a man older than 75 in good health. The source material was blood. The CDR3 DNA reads TGTGCCAGCAGTGAATATAGAAACGGCAATGAGCAGTTCTTC. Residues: CASSEYRNGNEQFF.